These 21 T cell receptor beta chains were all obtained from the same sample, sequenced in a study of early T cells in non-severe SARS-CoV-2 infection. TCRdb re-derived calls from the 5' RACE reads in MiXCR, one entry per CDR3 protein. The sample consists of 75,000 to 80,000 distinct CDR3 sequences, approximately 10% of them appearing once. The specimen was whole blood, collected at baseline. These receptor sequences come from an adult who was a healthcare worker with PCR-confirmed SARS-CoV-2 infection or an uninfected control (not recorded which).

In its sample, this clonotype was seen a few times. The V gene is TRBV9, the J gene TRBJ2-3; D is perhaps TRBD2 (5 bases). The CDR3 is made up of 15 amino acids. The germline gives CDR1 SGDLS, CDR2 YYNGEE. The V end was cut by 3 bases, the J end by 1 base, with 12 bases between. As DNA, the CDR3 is TGTGCCAGCAGCGCCGGGGTCGGGGGCACAGATACGCAGTATTTT. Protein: CASSAGVGGTDTQYF.

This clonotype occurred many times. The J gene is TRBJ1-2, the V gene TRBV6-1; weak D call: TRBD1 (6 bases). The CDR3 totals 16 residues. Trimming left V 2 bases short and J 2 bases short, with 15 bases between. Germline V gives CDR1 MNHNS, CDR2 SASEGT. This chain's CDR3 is CASSETSAGVNYGYTF. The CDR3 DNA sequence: TGTGCCAGCAGTGAAACGAGTGCAGGGGTGAACTATGGCTACACCTTC.

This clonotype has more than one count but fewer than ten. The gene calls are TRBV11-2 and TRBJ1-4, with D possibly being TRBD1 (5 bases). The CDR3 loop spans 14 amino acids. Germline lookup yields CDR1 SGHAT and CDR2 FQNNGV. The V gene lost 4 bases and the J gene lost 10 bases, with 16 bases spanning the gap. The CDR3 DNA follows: TGTGCCAGCAGCTCGTCTCGATGGGGGGGAAAACTGTTTTTT. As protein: CASSSSRWGGKLFF.

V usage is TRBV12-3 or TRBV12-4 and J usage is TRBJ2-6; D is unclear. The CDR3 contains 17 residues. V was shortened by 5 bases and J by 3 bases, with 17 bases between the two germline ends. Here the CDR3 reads CASSPTPDWFGANVLTF. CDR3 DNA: TGTGCCAGCAGTCCAACTCCTGACTGGTTTGGGGCCAACGTCCTGACTTTC.

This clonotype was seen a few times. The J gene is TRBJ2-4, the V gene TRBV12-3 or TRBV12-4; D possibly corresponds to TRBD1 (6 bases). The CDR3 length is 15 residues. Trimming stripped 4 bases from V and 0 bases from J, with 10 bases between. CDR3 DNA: TGTGCCAGCAGTTCTGGGACACTAGCCAAAAACATTCAGTACTTC. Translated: CASSSGTLAKNIQYF.

The CDR3 sequence is CASRTGTYEQYF. The CDR3 region has the DNA TGTGCCAGCAGGACTGGGACCTACGAGCAGTACTTC. This chain uses TRBV28 with TRBJ2-7; the D is unclear. The CDR3 extends over 12 amino acids. Trimming stripped 6 bases from V and 2 bases from J, with 8 bases between. The germline V gene encodes CDR1 MDHEN and CDR2 SYDVKM.

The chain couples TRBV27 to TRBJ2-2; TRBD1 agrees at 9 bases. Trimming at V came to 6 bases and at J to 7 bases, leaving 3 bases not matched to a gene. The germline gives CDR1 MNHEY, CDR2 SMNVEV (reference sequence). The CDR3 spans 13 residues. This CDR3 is CASRQGAGGELFF. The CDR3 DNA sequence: TGTGCCAGCAGACAGGGGGCTGGCGGGGAGCTGTTTTTT.

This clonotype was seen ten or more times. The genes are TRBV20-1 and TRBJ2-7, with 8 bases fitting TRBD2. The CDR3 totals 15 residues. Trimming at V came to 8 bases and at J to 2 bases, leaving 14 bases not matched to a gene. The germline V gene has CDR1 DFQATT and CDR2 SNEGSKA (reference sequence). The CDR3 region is CSSTRASGYTYEQYF. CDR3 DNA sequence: TGCAGTTCAACCCGGGCTAGCGGGTACACCTACGAGCAGTACTTC.

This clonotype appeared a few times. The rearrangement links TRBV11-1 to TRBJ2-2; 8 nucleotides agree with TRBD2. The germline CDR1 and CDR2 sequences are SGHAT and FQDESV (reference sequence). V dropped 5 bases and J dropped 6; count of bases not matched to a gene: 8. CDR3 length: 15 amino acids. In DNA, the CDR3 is TGTGCCAGCAGCCCGGCGGGGGGCGTCTCCGGGGAGCTGTTTTTT. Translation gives CASSPAGGVSGELFF.

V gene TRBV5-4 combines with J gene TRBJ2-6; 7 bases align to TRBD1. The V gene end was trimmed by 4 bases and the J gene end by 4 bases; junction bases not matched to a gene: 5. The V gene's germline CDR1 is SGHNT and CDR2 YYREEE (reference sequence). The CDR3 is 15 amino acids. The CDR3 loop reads CASSRDSPGANVLTF. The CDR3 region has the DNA TGTGCCAGCAGCAGGGACAGTCCAGGGGCCAACGTCCTGACTTTC.

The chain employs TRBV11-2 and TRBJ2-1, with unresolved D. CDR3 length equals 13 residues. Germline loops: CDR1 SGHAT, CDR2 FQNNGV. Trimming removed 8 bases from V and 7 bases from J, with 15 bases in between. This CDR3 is CASSRVARNEQFF. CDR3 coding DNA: TGTGCCAGCTCCCGGGTTGCACGGAATGAGCAGTTCTTC.

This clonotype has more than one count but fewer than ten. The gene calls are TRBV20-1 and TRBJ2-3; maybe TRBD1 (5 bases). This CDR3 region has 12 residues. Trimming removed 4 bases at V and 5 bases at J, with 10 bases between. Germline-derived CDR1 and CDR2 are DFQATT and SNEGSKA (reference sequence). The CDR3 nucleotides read TGCAGTGCTACTGGGCAGGGAGATACGCAGTATTTT. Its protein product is CSATGQGDTQYF.

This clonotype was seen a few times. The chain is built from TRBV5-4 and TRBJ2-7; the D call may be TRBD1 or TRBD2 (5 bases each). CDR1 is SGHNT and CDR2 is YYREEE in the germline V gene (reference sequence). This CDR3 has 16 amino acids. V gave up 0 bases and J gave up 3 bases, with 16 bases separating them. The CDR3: CASSLVPGPTGYEQYF. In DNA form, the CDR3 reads TGTGCCAGCAGCTTGGTTCCGGGACCCACGGGCTACGAGCAGTACTTC.

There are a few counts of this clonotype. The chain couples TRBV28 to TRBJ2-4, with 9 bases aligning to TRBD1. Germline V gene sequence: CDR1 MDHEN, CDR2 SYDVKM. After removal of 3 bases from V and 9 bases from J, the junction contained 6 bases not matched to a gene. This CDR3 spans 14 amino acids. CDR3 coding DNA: TGTGCCAGCAGTTTGGAACAGGGGGCTGGCATTCAGTACTTC. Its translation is CASSLEQGAGIQYF.

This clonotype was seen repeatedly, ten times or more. Written as DNA, the CDR3 is TGTGCCAGCAGTCAGAGAAGACAGGGCTATGGCTACACCTTC. It is translated as CASSQRRQGYGYTF. The chain employs TRBV7-8 and TRBJ1-2, with 7 bases aligning to TRBD1. V dropped 6 bases and J dropped 4; count of bases not matched to a gene: 8. CDR3 length equals 14 residues. Per the germline V gene, CDR1 is SGHVS and CDR2 is FQNEAQ.

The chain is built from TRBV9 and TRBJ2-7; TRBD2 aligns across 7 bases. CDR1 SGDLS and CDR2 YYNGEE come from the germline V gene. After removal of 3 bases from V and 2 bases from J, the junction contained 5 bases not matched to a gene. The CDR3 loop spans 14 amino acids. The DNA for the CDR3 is TGTGCCAGCAGCGGTGCGGGGGAGGCCTACGAGCAGTACTTC. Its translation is CASSGAGEAYEQYF.

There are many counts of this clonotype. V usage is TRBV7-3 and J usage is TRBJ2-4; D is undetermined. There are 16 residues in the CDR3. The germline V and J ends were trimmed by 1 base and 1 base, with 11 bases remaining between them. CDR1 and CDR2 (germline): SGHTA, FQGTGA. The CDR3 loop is CASSLRTPAAKNIQYF. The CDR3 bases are TGTGCCAGCAGCTTAAGGACGCCAGCGGCCAAAAACATTCAGTACTTC.

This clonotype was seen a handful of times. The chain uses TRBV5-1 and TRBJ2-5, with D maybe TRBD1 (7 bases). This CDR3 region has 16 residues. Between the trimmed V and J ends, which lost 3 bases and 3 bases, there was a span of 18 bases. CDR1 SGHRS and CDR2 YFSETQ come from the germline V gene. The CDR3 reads CASSSPHQGGKETQYF. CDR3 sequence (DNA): TGCGCCAGCAGCTCACCCCATCAGGGGGGTAAAGAGACCCAGTACTTC.

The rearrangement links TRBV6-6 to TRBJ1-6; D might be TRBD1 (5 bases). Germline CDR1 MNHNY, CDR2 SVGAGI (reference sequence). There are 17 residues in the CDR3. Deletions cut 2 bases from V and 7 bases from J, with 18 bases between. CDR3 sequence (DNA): TGTGCCAGCAGTTACGAGGGGTTGGGATATAACAATTCACCCCTCCACTTT. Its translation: CASSYEGLGYNNSPLHF.

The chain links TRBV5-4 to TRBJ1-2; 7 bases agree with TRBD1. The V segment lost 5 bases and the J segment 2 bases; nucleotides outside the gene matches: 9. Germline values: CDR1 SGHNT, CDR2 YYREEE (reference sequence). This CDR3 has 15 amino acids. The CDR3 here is CASRTTDRTNYGYTF. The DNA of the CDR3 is TGTGCCAGCAGGACAACGGACAGGACCAACTATGGCTACACCTTC. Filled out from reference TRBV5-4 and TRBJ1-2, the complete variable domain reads ETGVTQSPTHLIKTRGQQVTLRCSSQSGHNTVSWYQQALGQGPQFIFQYYREEENGRGNFPPRFSGLQFPNYSSELNVNALELDDSALYLCASRTTDRTNYGYTFGSGTRLTVV.

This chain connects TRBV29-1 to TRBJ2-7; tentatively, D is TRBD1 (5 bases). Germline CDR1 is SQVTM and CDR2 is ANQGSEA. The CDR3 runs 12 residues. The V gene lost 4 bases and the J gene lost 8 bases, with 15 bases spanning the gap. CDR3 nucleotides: TGCAGCGTTGGACAGAGATTGGGGAAGCAGTACTTC. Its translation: CSVGQRLGKQYF.